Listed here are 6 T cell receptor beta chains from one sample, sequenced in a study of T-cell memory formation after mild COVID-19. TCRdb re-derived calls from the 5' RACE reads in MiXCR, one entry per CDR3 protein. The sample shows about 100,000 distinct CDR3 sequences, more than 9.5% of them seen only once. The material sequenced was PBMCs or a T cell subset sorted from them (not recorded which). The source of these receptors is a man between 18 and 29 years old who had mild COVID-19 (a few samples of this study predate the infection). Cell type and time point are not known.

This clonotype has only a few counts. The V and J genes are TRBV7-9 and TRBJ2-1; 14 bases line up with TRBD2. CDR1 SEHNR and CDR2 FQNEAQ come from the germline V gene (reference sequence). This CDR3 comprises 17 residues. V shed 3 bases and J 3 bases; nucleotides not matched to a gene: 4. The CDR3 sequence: CASSFKGLAGGYNEQFF. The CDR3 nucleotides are TGTGCCAGCAGCTTTAAAGGACTAGCGGGGGGCTACAATGAGCAGTTCTTC.

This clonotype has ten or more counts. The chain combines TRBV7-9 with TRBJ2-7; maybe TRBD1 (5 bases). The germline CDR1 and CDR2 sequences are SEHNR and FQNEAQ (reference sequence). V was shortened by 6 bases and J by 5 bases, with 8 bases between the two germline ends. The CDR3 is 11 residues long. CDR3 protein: CASSIRDEQYF. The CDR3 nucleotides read TGTGCCAGCAGTATCAGGGACGAGCAGTACTTC.

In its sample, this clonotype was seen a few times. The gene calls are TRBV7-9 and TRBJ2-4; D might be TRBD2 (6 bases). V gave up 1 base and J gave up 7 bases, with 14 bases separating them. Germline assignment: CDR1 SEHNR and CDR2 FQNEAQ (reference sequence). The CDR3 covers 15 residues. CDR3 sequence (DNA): TGTGCCAGCAGCTTAGATCTGGAGGGAGGTAACATTCAGTACTTC. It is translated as CASSLDLEGGNIQYF.

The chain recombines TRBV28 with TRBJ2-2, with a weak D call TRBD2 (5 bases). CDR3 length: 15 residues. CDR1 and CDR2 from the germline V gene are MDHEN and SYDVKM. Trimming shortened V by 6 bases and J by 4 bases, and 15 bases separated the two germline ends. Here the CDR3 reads CASRLYDRGTGELFF. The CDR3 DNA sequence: TGTGCCAGCAGGCTTTACGACCGGGGCACCGGGGAGCTGTTTTTT.

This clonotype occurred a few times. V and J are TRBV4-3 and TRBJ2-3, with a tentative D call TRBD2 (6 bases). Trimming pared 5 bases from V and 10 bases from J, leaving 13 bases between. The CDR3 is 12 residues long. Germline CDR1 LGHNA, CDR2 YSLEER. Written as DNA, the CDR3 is TGCGCCAGCAGCGACCGACCGGGGGCGCAGTATTTT. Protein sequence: CASSDRPGAQYF.

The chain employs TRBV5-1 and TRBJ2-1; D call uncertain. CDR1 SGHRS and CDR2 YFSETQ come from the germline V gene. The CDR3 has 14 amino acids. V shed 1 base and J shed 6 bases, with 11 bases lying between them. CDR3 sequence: CASSLRATANEQFF. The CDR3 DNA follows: TGCGCCAGCAGCTTGAGGGCAACTGCCAATGAGCAGTTCTTC.